This T cell receptor (beta chain) was identified during a study of blood T cell repertoires in COVID-19. Sequencing was performed with immunoSEQ multiplex PCR; in TCRdb, only in-frame clones are kept and a portion is missing. The data contain 200,000 to 250,000 clones, 85% to 90% of them singletons. The germline V gene encodes CDR1 SGHRS and CDR2 YFSETQ. This CDR3 spans 15 amino acids. Germline trimming cut 4 bases from V and 9 bases from J; bases unmatched to any gene: 13. The sample taken for sequencing was peripheral blood. The receptor comes from a woman in her 70s with active or convalescent COVID-19. This sequence joins TRBV5-1 and TRBJ1-5, with 7 nucleotides matching TRBD1. CDR3 residues: CASSPGVTGLGPQHF. CDR3 bases: TGCGCCAGCAGCCCAGGAGTGACAGGGCTAGGGCCCCAGCATTTT.